This is a list of T cell receptor beta chains from one sample in a study of blood T cell repertoires in COVID-19. Sequencing used immunoSEQ multiplex PCR; TCRdb keeps in-frame clones, though not all of them. The sample contains more than 200,000 clones, approximately 86% of which appear only once. Sequencing used PBMCs or T cells enriched from blood (not recorded which). Receptors originate from a woman aged 45-65 years who had recovered from COVID-19. CDR3s include the opening cysteine and the closing phenylalanine or tryptophan. The D gene is left open where the match is weak. Where a row states a size, it is once, few, many or the class of an expanded clone; other rows omit it.

v_call,clone_size,d_call,j_call,cdr3_aa,cdr3_nt
TRBV7-2,.,TRBD2,TRBJ2-3,CASSFSGSVGTDTQYF,TGTGCCAGCAGCTTTAGCGGGAGTGTGGGAACAGATACGCAGTATTTT
TRBV6-6,.,.,TRBJ1-3,CASSRSPGLSGNTIYF,TGTGCCAGCAGTCGATCTCCAGGCCTCTCTGGAAACACCATATATTTT
TRBV12-3/TRBV12-4,.,.,TRBJ1-1,CASIRTPNTEAFF,TGTGCCAGCATTAGGACACCGAACACTGAAGCTTTCTTT
TRBV2,once,.,TRBJ1-3,CATIPGQRNTIYF,TGTGCCACCATACCCGGACAGAGAAACACCATATATTTT
TRBV27,.,.,TRBJ2-7,CASRGSSLAYEQYF,TGTGCCAGCAGAGGAAGTTCCCTAGCATACGAGCAGTACTTC
TRBV19,.,TRBD1,TRBJ1-2,CASSIDPDRGNGYTF,TGTGCCAGTAGTATAGACCCGGACAGGGGGAATGGCTACACCTTC
TRBV10-1,.,TRBD2,TRBJ2-1,CASSPSGRYGEQFF,TGCGCCAGCAGTCCCAGCGGGAGGTATGGTGAGCAGTTCTTC
TRBV4-3,.,.,TRBJ2-2,CASSQDPVQGNTGELFF,TGCGCCAGCAGCCAAGATCCTGTTCAGGGGAACACCGGGGAGCTGTTTTTT
TRBV28,few,TRBD1,TRBJ1-2,CASSRIGTGDNTRGYTF,TGTGCCAGCAGTCGCATCGGGACAGGGGACAACACTAGGGGCTACACCTTC
TRBV24-1,.,.,TRBJ1-4,CATSDLSGRNKEETNEKLFF,TGTGCCACCAGTGATTTGAGCGGAAGAAACAAGGAGGAAACTAATGAAAAACTGTTTTTT
TRBV25-1,.,TRBD1,TRBJ1-2,CASSDSDRGWNYGYTF,TGTGCCAGCAGTGACTCTGACAGGGGCTGGAACTATGGCTACACCTTC
TRBV2,.,.,TRBJ1-5,CASSEGTVNQPQHF,TGTGCCAGCAGTGAAGGGACAGTCAATCAGCCCCAGCATTTT
TRBV2,.,TRBD2,TRBJ2-7,CASKPGTSGTYEQYF,TGTGCCAGCAAGCCTGGGACTAGCGGGACCTACGAGCAGTACTTC
TRBV7-8,.,TRBD1,TRBJ2-3,CASSFDRVGTQYF,TGTGCCAGCAGCTTTGACAGGGTCGGCACGCAGTATTTT
TRBV28,.,TRBD2,TRBJ2-7,CASRGLAVSYEQYF,TGTGCCAGCAGGGGACTAGCGGTCTCCTACGAGCAGTACTTC
TRBV5-1,.,TRBD2,TRBJ2-7,CASRSSGSSSYEQYF,TGCGCCAGCAGGTCTAGCGGAAGTAGCTCCTACGAGCAGTACTTC
TRBV5-1,.,.,TRBJ2-1,CASSLGASADSLF,TGCGCCAGCAGCTTAGGTGCTAGCGCCGACTCACTCTTC
TRBV28,.,TRBD1,TRBJ2-5,CASIDRERETQYF,TGTGCCAGCATCGACAGGGAGAGGGAGACCCAGTACTTC
TRBV18,.,.,TRBJ1-1,CASSPAGSNAAFF,TGTGCCAGCTCACCAGCCGGGTCGAATGCCGCTTTCTTT
TRBV4-2,.,.,TRBJ1-6,CASSQAGQLNSPLHF,TGTGCCAGCAGCCAAGCCGGACAGCTAAATTCACCCCTCCACTTT
TRBV29-1,few,TRBD2,TRBJ2-7,CSVVSGASSYEQYF,TGCAGCGTTGTAAGCGGGGCGAGCTCCTACGAGCAGTACTTC
TRBV30,.,TRBD2,TRBJ2-5,CAWMREGETQYF,TGTGCCTGGATGAGGGAGGGAGAGACCCAGTACTTC
TRBV24-1,once,.,TRBJ2-1,CATSGRIKSARAVGNLNEQFF,TGTGCCACCAGTGGTCGCATAAAGTCGGCGCGGGCAGTAGGGAACCTCAATGAGCAGTTCTTC
TRBV19,once,TRBD1,TRBJ1-5,CASTLGTGRSGQPQHF,TGTGCCAGTACCCTAGGGACAGGGAGGTCAGGTCAGCCCCAGCATTTT
TRBV7-2,few,.,TRBJ2-2,CASSTLTGNTGELFF,TGTGCCAGCAGTACCCTGACAGGGAACACCGGGGAGCTGTTTTTT
TRBV5-4,.,TRBD1,TRBJ2-2,CASSRARDRGPAGVGELFF,TGTGCCAGCAGCCGAGCCCGGGACAGGGGCCCGGCGGGGGTCGGGGAGCTGTTTTTT
TRBV3-1/TRBV3-2,.,.,TRBJ1-2,CASSQEVAAYGYTF,TGTGCCAGCAGCCAAGAAGTGGCAGCGTATGGCTACACCTTC
TRBV7-2,.,.,TRBJ2-7,CATQILGPTYEQYF,TGTGCCACCCAAATACTAGGACCAACCTACGAGCAGTACTTC
TRBV5-8,once,TRBD2,TRBJ2-1,CASRGTSGLNEQFF,TGTGCCAGCAGAGGGACTAGCGGGTTGAATGAGCAGTTCTTC
TRBV2,.,TRBD1,TRBJ1-5,CASSDGTGAVPPQHF,TGTGCCAGCAGTGACGGGACAGGGGCCGTTCCGCCCCAGCATTTT
TRBV30,.,TRBD1,TRBJ2-2,CAWSQPDRATGELFF,TGTGCCTGGAGTCAGCCGGACAGGGCCACCGGGGAGCTGTTTTTT
TRBV7-2,.,.,TRBJ1-2,CASSLMGAGVLRGYTF,TGTGCCAGCAGCTTAATGGGCGCAGGGGTCCTTAGGGGCTACACCTTC
TRBV5-1,.,TRBD2,TRBJ2-7,CASSLLTSGSGSYEQYF,TGCGCCAGCAGCTTGCTGACTAGCGGGAGTGGCTCTTACGAGCAGTACTTC
TRBV7-2,.,TRBD2,TRBJ2-7,CASSFSRLAVLEQYF,TGTGCCAGCAGCTTTTCCCGTCTAGCGGTCCTTGAGCAGTACTTC
TRBV21-1,.,.,TRBJ1-5,CASRGTGGNQPQHF,TGTGCCAGCAGAGGGACAGGGGGCAATCAGCCCCAGCATTTT
TRBV4-3,.,.,TRBJ1-4,CASSQEGVGEKLFF,TGCGCCAGCAGCCAAGAAGGGGTCGGTGAAAAACTGTTTTTT
TRBV27,.,TRBD2,TRBJ2-1,CASSTLPGLAGNEQFF,TGTGCCAGCAGTACCCTGCCGGGACTAGCGGGGAATGAGCAGTTCTTC
TRBV5-1,.,TRBD1,TRBJ2-7,CASSLETGISYEQYF,TGCGCCAGCAGCCTAGAGACAGGGATATCCTACGAGCAGTACTTC
TRBV5-1,.,.,TRBJ1-3,CASSLPGSSGNTIYF,TGCGCCAGCAGCTTGCCGGGTTCCTCTGGAAACACCATATATTTT
TRBV7-3,.,.,TRBJ2-1,CASSPGQNSYNEQFF,TGTGCCAGCAGCCCAGGACAAAACTCCTACAATGAGCAGTTCTTC
TRBV11-2,few,.,TRBJ2-2,CASSPGGGPTGELFF,TGTGCCAGCAGCCCCGGCGGGGGCCCGACCGGGGAGCTGTTTTTT
TRBV28,few,.,TRBJ2-3,CASSLNQDTQYF,TGTGCCAGCAGTTTAAATCAAGATACGCAGTATTTT
TRBV12-5,many,.,TRBJ2-2,CASARNTGELFF,TGTGCTAGTGCCAGAAACACCGGGGAGCTGTTTTTT
TRBV24-1,.,.,TRBJ1-5,CATSAGLSQPQHF,TGTGCCACCAGTGCAGGTTTGAGTCAGCCCCAGCATTTT
TRBV12-5,.,TRBD1,TRBJ1-1,CASGPQDRRNTEAFF,TGTGCTAGTGGTCCCCAGGACAGGCGCAACACTGAAGCTTTCTTT
TRBV7-9,.,TRBD1,TRBJ2-1,CASSPRGQGAGLNEQFF,TGTGCCAGCAGCCCCCGAGGACAGGGTGCAGGTCTCAATGAGCAGTTCTTC
TRBV15,once,TRBD2,TRBJ2-1,CATSLGGSGSNEQFF,TGTGCCACCAGCCTAGGGGGTAGCGGGAGTAATGAGCAGTTCTTC
TRBV6-2/TRBV6-3,.,TRBD1,TRBJ1-2,CASSLPQQGASYGYTF,TGTGCCAGCAGCCTACCCCAACAGGGGGCATCCTATGGCTACACCTTC
TRBV12-3/TRBV12-4,.,TRBD1,TRBJ1-2,CASSRTGAGGYTF,TGTGCCAGCAGCCGGACAGGGGCTGGTGGCTACACCTTC
TRBV11-2,.,TRBD2,TRBJ2-3,CASSRVRAGAPTARYF,TGTGCCAGCAGTAGAGTTCGGGCGGGAGCTCCCACAGCACGGTATTTT
TRBV4-1,.,.,TRBJ1-5,CASSQVVQVSQPQHF,TGCGCCAGCAGCCAAGTTGTACAGGTCAGTCAGCCCCAGCATTTT
TRBV19,.,TRBD2,TRBJ2-7,CASSIGGSGILSYEQYF,TGTGCCAGTAGTATTGGGGGTAGCGGGATTCTCTCCTACGAGCAGTACTTC
TRBV19,.,.,TRBJ1-3,CASSEDPPDLSGNTIYF,TGTGCCAGTAGTGAGGATCCACCCGACCTCTCTGGAAACACCATATATTTT
TRBV10-3,.,.,TRBJ1-4,CAISDHGRGGEKLFF,TGTGCCATCAGTGATCACGGCAGGGGTGGTGAAAAACTGTTTTTT